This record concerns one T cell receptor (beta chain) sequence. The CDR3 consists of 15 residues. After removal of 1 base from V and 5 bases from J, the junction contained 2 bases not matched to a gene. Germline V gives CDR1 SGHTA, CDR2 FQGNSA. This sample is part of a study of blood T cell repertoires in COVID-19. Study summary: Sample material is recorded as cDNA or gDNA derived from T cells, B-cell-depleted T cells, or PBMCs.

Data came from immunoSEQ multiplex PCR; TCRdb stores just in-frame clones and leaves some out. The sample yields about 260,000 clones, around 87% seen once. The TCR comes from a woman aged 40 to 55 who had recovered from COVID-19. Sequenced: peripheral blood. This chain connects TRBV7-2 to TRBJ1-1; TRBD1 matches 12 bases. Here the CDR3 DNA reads TGTGCCAGCAGCTTAGTGGGACAGGGGGCTACTGAAGCTTTCTTT. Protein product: CASSLVGQGATEAFF.